This TCR beta chain comes out of a study of CXCR3-negative and CXCR3-positive naive CD8 T cells. As for this clonotype: Its antigen is still unknown.

By phenotype, naive CD8+ T cells were CD45RO-CCR7+CD27+CD95-. This CDR3 comprises 12 residues. In preparing the TRB cDNA libraries, 5' RACE with UMI labels was used. TCRdb re-called the 5' RACE reads, yielding one record per CDR3 amino acid sequence without DNA. The listing contains 150,000 to 160,000 distinct CDR3 sequences. Study-wide points: The study found CXCR3 expression partially decreased after cryopreservation and ran most assays on fresh PBMCs. CXCR3-negative naive cells had less hydrophobic TRB CDR3s than did CXCR3-positive naive cells.

The chain recombines TRBV12-3 or TRBV12-4 with TRBJ2-7; the TCRdb D gene call, TRBD1, has no DNA to confirm it. The sample taken for sequencing was naive CXCR3+ CD8+ T cells from blood. The sample's subset: CD45RO-CCR7+CD27+CD95- naive CD8+ T cells expressing CXCR3 (TNR3+). The origin of this receptor is a human donor in good health. Some clones in this sample may be carry-over from other donors' samples. The CDR3 loop reads CASKGDRAEQYF.